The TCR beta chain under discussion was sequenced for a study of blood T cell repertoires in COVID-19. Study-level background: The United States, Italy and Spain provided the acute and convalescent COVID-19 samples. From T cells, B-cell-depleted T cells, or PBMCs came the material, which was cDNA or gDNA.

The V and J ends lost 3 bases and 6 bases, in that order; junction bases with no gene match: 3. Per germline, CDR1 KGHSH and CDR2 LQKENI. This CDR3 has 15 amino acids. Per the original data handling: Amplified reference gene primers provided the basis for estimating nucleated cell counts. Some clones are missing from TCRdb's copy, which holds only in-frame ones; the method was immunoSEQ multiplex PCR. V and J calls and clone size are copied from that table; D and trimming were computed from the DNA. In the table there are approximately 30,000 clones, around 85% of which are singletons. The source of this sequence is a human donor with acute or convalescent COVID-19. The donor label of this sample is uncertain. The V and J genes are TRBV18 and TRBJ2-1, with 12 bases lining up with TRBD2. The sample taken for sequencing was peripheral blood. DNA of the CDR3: TGTGCCAGCTCACCGGCGACTAGCGGGGGCAATGAGCAGTTCTTC. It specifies CASSPATSGGNEQFF.